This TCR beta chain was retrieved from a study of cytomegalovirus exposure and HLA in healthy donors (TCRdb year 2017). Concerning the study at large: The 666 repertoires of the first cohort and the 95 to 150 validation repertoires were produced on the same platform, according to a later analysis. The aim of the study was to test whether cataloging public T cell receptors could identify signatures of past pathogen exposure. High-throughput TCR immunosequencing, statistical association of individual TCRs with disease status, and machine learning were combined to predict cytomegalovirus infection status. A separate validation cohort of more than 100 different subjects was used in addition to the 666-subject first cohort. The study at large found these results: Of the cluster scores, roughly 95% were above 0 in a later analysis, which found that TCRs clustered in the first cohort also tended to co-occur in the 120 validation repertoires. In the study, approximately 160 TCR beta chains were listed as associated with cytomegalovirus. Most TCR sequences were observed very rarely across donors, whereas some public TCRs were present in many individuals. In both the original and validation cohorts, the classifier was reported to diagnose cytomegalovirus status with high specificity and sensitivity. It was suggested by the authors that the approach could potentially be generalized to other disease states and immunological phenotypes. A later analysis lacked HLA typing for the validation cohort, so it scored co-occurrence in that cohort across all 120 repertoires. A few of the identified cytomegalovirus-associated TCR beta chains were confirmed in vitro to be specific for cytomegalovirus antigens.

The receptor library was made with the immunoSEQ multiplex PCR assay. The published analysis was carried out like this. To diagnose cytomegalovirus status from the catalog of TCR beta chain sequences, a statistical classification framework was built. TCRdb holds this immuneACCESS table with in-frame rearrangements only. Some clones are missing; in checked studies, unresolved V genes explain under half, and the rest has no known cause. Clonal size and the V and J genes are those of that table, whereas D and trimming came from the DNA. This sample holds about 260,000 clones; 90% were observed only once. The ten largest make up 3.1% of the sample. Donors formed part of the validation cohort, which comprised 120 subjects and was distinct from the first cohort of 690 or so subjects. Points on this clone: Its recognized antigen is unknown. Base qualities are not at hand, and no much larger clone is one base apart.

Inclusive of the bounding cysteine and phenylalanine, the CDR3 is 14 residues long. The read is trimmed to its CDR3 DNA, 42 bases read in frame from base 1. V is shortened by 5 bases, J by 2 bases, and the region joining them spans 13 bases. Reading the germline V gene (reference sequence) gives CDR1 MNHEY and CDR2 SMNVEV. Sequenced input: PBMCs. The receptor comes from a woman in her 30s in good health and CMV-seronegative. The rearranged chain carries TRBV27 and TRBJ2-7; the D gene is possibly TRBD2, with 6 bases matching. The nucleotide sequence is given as TGTGCCAGCAGTCCTTATGCGGGACCCTACGAGCAGTACTTC. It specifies CASSPYAGPYEQYF.